The present T cell receptor (beta chain) was sequenced within a study of blood T cell repertoires in COVID-19. Sequencing used immunoSEQ multiplex PCR; TCRdb keeps in-frame clones, though not all of them. This sample has fewer than 40,000 clones, with about 88% found just once. V shed 2 bases and J shed 2 bases, with 14 bases lying between them. Germline V gene lookup returns CDR1 SGHRS and CDR2 YFSETQ. The CDR3 has 15 amino acids. Sequencing used peripheral blood. This TCR came from a man between 65 and 80 years old with active COVID-19. The gene calls are TRBV5-1 and TRBJ2-7, with D uncertain. CDR3 coding DNA: TGCGCCAGCAGCTTTCAGCCAGGAACCCCCTACGAGCAGTACTTC. The encoded protein is CASSFQPGTPYEQYF. Full variable domain (outside the CDR3, taken from reference TRBV5-1 and TRBJ2-7): KAGVTQTPRYLIKTRGQQVTLSCSPISGHRSVSWYQQTPGQGLQFLFEYFSETQRNKGNFPGRFSGRQFSNSRSEMNVSTLELGDSALYLCASSFQPGTPYEQYFGPGTRLTVT.